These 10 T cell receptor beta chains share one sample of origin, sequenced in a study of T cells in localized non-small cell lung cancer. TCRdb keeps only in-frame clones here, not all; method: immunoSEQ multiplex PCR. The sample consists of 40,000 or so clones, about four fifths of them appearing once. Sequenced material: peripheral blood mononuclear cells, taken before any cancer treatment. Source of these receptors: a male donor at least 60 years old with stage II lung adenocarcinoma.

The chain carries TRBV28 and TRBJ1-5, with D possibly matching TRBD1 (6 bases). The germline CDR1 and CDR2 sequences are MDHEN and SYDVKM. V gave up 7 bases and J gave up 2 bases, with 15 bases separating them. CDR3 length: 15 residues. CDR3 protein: CASINRARGNQPQHF. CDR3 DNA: TGTGCCAGCATCAACAGGGCGAGAGGCAATCAGCCCCAGCATTTT.

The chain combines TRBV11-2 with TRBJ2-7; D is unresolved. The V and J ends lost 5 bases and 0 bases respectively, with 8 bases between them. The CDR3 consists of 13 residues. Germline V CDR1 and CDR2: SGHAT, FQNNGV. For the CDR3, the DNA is TGTGCCAGCAGCCACCCCGTCTCCTACGAGCAGTACTTC. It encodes CASSHPVSYEQYF. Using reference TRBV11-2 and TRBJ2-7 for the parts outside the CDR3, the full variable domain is EAGVAQSPRYKIIEKRQSVAFWCNPISGHATLYWYQQILGQGPKLLIQFQNNGVVDDSQLPKDRFSAERLKGVDSTLKIQPAKLEDSAVYLCASSHPVSYEQYFGPGTRLTVT.

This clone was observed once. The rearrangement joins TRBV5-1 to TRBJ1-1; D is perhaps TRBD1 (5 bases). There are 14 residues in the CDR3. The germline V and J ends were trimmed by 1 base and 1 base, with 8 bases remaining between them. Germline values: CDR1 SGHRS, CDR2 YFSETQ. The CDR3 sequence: CASSLSGGNTEAFF. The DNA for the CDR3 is TGCGCCAGCAGCTTGAGCGGGGGGAACACTGAAGCTTTCTTT.

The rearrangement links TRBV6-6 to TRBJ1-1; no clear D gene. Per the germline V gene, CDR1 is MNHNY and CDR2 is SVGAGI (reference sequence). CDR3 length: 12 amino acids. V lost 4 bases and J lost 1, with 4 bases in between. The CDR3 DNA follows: TGTGCCAGCAGTTCCGGGAACACTGAAGCTTTCTTT. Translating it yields CASSSGNTEAFF.

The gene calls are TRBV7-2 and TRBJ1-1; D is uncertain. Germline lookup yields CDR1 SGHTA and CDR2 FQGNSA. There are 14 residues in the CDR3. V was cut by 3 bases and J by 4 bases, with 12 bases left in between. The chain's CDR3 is CASSLMSQATEAFF. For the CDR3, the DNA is TGTGCCAGCAGCTTGATGTCGCAGGCCACTGAAGCTTTCTTT.

CDR3 bases: TGTGCCAGCAGCTTCGCGGGACCGCTCAATCAGCCCCAGCATTTT. Its translation is CASSFAGPLNQPQHF. The rearrangement joins TRBV12-1 to TRBJ1-5. TRBV12-1 is an annotated pseudogene. The CDR3 is 15 residues long.

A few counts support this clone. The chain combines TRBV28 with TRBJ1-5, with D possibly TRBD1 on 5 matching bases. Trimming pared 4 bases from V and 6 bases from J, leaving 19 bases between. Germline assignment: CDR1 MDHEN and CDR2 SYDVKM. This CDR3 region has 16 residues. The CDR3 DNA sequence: TGTGCCAGCAGTTCACCAATTCAGGGTGGGGCTCAGCCCCAGCATTTT. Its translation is CASSSPIQGGAQPQHF.

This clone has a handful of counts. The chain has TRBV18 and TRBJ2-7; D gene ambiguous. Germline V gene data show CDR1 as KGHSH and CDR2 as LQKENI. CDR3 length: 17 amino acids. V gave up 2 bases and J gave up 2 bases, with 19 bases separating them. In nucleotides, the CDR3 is TGTGCCAGCTCACCAGTCAACCCGGAGATAAACCCCTACGAGCAGTACTTC. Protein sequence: CASSPVNPEINPYEQYF.

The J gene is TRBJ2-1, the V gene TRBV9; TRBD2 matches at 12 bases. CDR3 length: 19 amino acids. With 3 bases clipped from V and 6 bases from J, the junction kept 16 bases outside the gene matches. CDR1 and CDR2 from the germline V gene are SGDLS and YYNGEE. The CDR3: CASSATSGSSPITSNEQFF. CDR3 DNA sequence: TGTGCCAGCAGCGCGACTAGCGGGAGTTCACCCATAACCTCCAATGAGCAGTTCTTC. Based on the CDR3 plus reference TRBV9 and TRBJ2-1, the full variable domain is DSGVTQTPKHLITATGQRVTLRCSPRSGDLSVYWYQQSLDQGLQFLIQYYNGEERAKGNILERFSAQQFPDLHSELNLSSLELGDSALYFCASSATSGSSPITSNEQFFGPGTRLTVL.

The CDR3 spells CSVERSTDTQYF. The CDR3 DNA reads TGCAGCGTTGAGCGGAGCACAGATACGCAGTATTTT. The rearrangement joins TRBV29-1 to TRBJ2-3; no clear D. The CDR3 totals 12 residues. Germline CDR1 SQVTM, CDR2 ANQGSEA. Trimming pared 3 bases from V and 0 bases from J, leaving 4 bases between.